The rows below give T cell receptor beta chains drawn from one sample of a study of T cell repertoires in cytomegalovirus infection. TCRdb analysed the reads with MiXCR anew, one entry per CDR3 protein. Among roughly 300,000 distinct CDR3 sequences, 8% to 10% were seen once, and the ten largest hold around 4%. Sequences were obtained from PBMCs. The source is a human donor in good health (CMV status not recorded). Some clones in this sample may be carry-over from other donors' samples. Each CDR3 is given with its conserved first and last residue. The D gene is left open where the match is weak. Clone size is given for some rows only: seen once, a few or many times, or a class if the clone is expanded.

V: TRBV20-1; D: TRBD2; size: many; J: TRBJ2-3; DNA: TGCAGTGTCAATCTAGCGGGGGGGCGAAGCACAGATACGCAGTATTTT; CDR3: CSVNLAGGRSTDTQYF
V: TRBV2; D: .; size: few; J: TRBJ2-7; DNA: TGTGCCAGCAGTGAAAGTTTGTGGGGTGCCTACGAGCAGTACTTC; CDR3: CASSESLWGAYEQYF
V: TRBV20-1; D: .; size: many; J: TRBJ1-3; DNA: TGCAGTGCTAGAGATATCCGCTCTGGAAACACCATATATTTT; CDR3: CSARDIRSGNTIYF
V: TRBV27; D: TRBD2; size: few; J: TRBJ2-1; DNA: TGTGCCAGCAGTTTCGGGCTAGCGGGTGAGCAGTTCTTC; CDR3: CASSFGLAGEQFF
V: TRBV7-6; D: TRBD2; size: few; J: TRBJ2-1; DNA: TGTGCCAGCAGCTTAGAAGAGGTTCTAGCGGGAGTGAGTGAGCAGTTCTTC; CDR3: CASSLEEVLAGVSEQFF
V: TRBV3-1; D: .; size: .; J: TRBJ2-7; DNA: TGTGCCAGCAGCCAAGGGGGTGGCGGAAGGGAGCAGTACTTC; CDR3: CASSQGGGGREQYF
V: TRBV20-1; D: .; size: few; J: TRBJ1-1; DNA: TGCAGCAAGACAGGACTATCCAACACTGAAGCTTTCTTT; CDR3: CSKTGLSNTEAFF
V: TRBV9; D: TRBD2; size: .; J: TRBJ2-3; DNA: TGTGCCAGCAGCACCGGGACTAGCGGGGCCACAGATACGCAGTATTTT; CDR3: CASSTGTSGATDTQYF
V: TRBV6-2/TRBV6-3; D: TRBD2; size: few; J: TRBJ2-7; DNA: TGTGCCAGCAGCCACACCCTAGCGGGATACGAGCAGTACTTC; CDR3: CASSHTLAGYEQYF
V: TRBV7-9; D: TRBD2; size: many; J: TRBJ2-1; DNA: TGTGCCAGCAGCCCCTCGGGGACTAATCTTAACAATGAGCAGTTCTTC; CDR3: CASSPSGTNLNNEQFF
V: TRBV12-3/TRBV12-4; D: .; size: many; J: TRBJ1-1; DNA: TGTGCCAGCAGACGGGGCATTGAAGCTTTCTTT; CDR3: CASRRGIEAFF
V: TRBV27; D: .; size: few; J: TRBJ2-1; DNA: TGTGCCAGCAGTTTAGACCATTACAATGAGCAGTTCTTC; CDR3: CASSLDHYNEQFF
V: TRBV28; D: TRBD1; size: few; J: TRBJ1-5; DNA: TGTGCCAGCAGTTCGCGACAGGGGGTTAGAGCGACCCAGCATTTT; CDR3: CASSSRQGVRATQHF
V: TRBV6-6; D: TRBD1; size: few; J: TRBJ2-1; DNA: TGTGCCAGCAGTTTCCCCACAGGGGGCAGGAGCTCCTACAATGAGCAGTTCTTC; CDR3: CASSFPTGGRSSYNEQFF
V: TRBV7-2; D: TRBD1; size: few; J: TRBJ2-7; DNA: TGTGCCAGCAGCCCCACATCCGACAGGGGGCCCTACGAGCAGTACTTC; CDR3: CASSPTSDRGPYEQYF
V: TRBV7-2; D: .; size: many; J: TRBJ2-6; DNA: TGTGCCAGCAGCTCCGATCAGAGGGCCAACGTCCTGACTTTC; CDR3: CASSSDQRANVLTF
V: TRBV6-2/TRBV6-3; D: .; size: many; J: TRBJ1-2; DNA: TGTGCCAGCAGCTCCGGGAGGCGAGAGTTTAACTATGGCTACACCTTC; CDR3: CASSSGRREFNYGYTF
V: TRBV6-2/TRBV6-3; D: .; size: many; J: TRBJ2-5; DNA: TGTGCCAGCAGTTACTCAATAAATCAGGAGTACCAAGAGACCCAGTACTTC; CDR3: CASSYSINQEYQETQYF
V: TRBV7-9; D: .; size: few; J: TRBJ2-3; DNA: TGTGCCATCCCTTCCCGGGGTCCAGATACGCAGTATTTT; CDR3: CAIPSRGPDTQYF
V: TRBV3-1; D: .; size: .; J: TRBJ2-2; DNA: TGTGCCAGCAGCCAAGATTGGAGGGCGATCGGGGAGCTGTTTTTT; CDR3: CASSQDWRAIGELFF
V: TRBV12-3/TRBV12-4; D: TRBD1; size: few; J: TRBJ2-5; DNA: TGTGCCAGCAGCTCCGGGACAGGGGTATTAGAGACCCAGTACTTC; CDR3: CASSSGTGVLETQYF
V: TRBV5-1; D: .; size: once; J: TRBJ1-1; DNA: TGCGCCAGCAGCTATCCACAGGGCAAGAACACTGAAGCTTTCTTT; CDR3: CASSYPQGKNTEAFF
V: TRBV5-5; D: .; size: .; J: TRBJ2-1; DNA: TGTGCCAGCAGCTTGGCCGACGGAGGGGAGCAGTTCTTC; CDR3: CASSLADGGEQFF
V: TRBV6-2/TRBV6-3; D: TRBD2; size: many; J: TRBJ2-1; DNA: TGTGCCAGCAGTCGACTAGCGGGAGGCCACAATGAGCAGTTCTTC; CDR3: CASSRLAGGHNEQFF
V: TRBV20-1; D: .; size: .; J: TRBJ2-4; DNA: TGCAGTGCGCCGGGACTCCCCTCCTTAAACATTCAGTACTTC; CDR3: CSAPGLPSLNIQYF
V: TRBV7-2; D: TRBD1; size: many; J: TRBJ1-6; DNA: TGTGCCAGCAGCTTCGACAGGGTTTCAGTAGGGTCACCCCTCCACTTT; CDR3: CASSFDRVSVGSPLHF
V: TRBV7-2; D: .; size: many; J: TRBJ1-6; DNA: TGTGCCAGCAGCCAAGAGGGATGGCTGACGAGCTCCTATAATTCACCCCTCCACTTT; CDR3: CASSQEGWLTSSYNSPLHF
V: TRBV7-9; D: TRBD1; size: .; J: TRBJ2-3; DNA: TGTGCCAGCACCTACAGGGGTGATACGCAGTATTTT; CDR3: CASTYRGDTQYF
V: TRBV12-3/TRBV12-4; D: TRBD2; size: many; J: TRBJ2-2; DNA: TGTGCCAGCACGGGCGGGGGTATAAACACCGGGGAGCTGTTTTTT; CDR3: CASTGGGINTGELFF
V: TRBV6-2/TRBV6-3; D: .; size: few; J: TRBJ1-5; DNA: TGTGCCAGCACCTACGGAAGGGCCAATCAGCCCCAGCATTTT; CDR3: CASTYGRANQPQHF
V: TRBV20-1; D: TRBD1; size: .; J: TRBJ1-5; DNA: TGCAGTGCTAGAGTTTCCTCAGGGGGCCCCAGAGCCCAGCATTTT; CDR3: CSARVSSGGPRAQHF
V: TRBV7-2; D: TRBD2; size: .; J: TRBJ2-1; DNA: TGTGCCAGCAGCGTTAGCGGGAGTGTCAACAATGAGCAGTTCTTC; CDR3: CASSVSGSVNNEQFF
V: TRBV7-2; D: TRBD2; size: many; J: TRBJ2-3; DNA: TGTGCCAGCAGCTTAACGACGCTAGCGGGAGTCCAAGATACGCAGTATTTT; CDR3: CASSLTTLAGVQDTQYF
V: TRBV20-1; D: .; size: many; J: TRBJ2-2; DNA: TGCAGTGCTAGACCCGGAGGCCGGCATGCCTCCGGGGAGCTGTTTTTT; CDR3: CSARPGGRHASGELFF
V: TRBV7-2; D: TRBD2; size: many; J: TRBJ2-7; DNA: TGTGCCAGCAGTCTAGGTGCCATGGGGGGGTACGAGCAGTACTTC; CDR3: CASSLGAMGGYEQYF
V: TRBV6-1; D: .; size: many; J: TRBJ1-5; DNA: TGTGCCAGCAGTGAAGTAAGGGGCCAGTATAGCAATCAGCCCCAGCATTTT; CDR3: CASSEVRGQYSNQPQHF